The 32 T cell receptor beta chains below come from one sample, sequenced in a study of T cell responses to AZD1222 COVID-19 vaccine. This table comes from immunoSEQ multiplex PCR, and its TCRdb copy is limited to in-frame clones, with some not included. Among approximately 190,000 clones, approximately 93% were seen once, and the ten largest hold 0.9% to 1.1%. The sequences come from peripheral blood, collected 28 days after the second AZD1222 dose. The source is an adult who received the AZD1222 COVID-19 vaccine.

The chain combines TRBV6-2 or TRBV6-3 with TRBJ1-2; TRBD1 might be the D (5 bases). CDR1 is MNHEY and CDR2 is SVGEGT in the germline V gene. This CDR3 region has 14 residues. Trimming took 4 bases from V and 4 from J, leaving 13 bases between them. The CDR3 DNA sequence: TGTGCCAGCAGTTTCGGGGGTGGCGGCTATGGCTACACCTTC. This gives the protein CASSFGGGGYGYTF.

The chain carries TRBV7-2 and TRBJ2-4; D remains unclear. Deletions cut 1 base from V and 3 bases from J, with 13 bases between. Germline-derived CDR1 and CDR2 are SGHTA and FQGNSA. This CDR3 is built from 16 residues. As DNA, the CDR3 is TGTGCCAGCAGCTTAGTTGGTAATTCGGTCAAAAACATTCAGTACTTC. This encodes CASSLVGNSVKNIQYF. The variable domain in full, completed from reference TRBV7-2 and TRBJ2-4, reads GAGVSQSPSNKVTEKGKDVELRCDPISGHTALYWYRQSLGQGLEFLIYFQGNSAPDKSGLPSDRFSAERTGGSVSTLTIQRTQQEDSAVYLCASSLVGNSVKNIQYFGAGTRLSVL.

The rearrangement links TRBV6-5 to TRBJ1-1; D possibly corresponds to TRBD1 (5 bases). V lost 9 bases to trimming and J lost 1 base, with 15 bases between them. Germline CDR1 reads MNHEY; CDR2 reads SVGAGI. CDR3 length: 14 amino acids. CDR3 amino acids: CASAGQPENTEAFF. The CDR3 DNA is TGTGCCAGTGCGGGGCAGCCCGAGAACACTGAAGCTTTCTTT.

This clone was seen just once. This chain connects TRBV7-8 to TRBJ2-1, with TRBD1 matching 8 bases. Germline values: CDR1 SGHVS, CDR2 FQNEAQ. The ends lost 4 bases at V and 12 bases at J; junction bases unmatched: 17. The CDR3 totals 16 residues. The CDR3 protein is CASSSRVSGGPSGQFF. For the CDR3, the DNA is TGTGCCAGCAGCTCGAGGGTGTCAGGGGGCCCATCTGGGCAGTTCTTC.

This clone was counted a single time. The chain combines TRBV6-1 with TRBJ1-5; TRBD1 matches at 7 bases. The V and J ends lost 0 bases and 9 bases, in that order; junction bases with no gene match: 11. The CDR3 extends over 16 amino acids. CDR1 is MNHNS and CDR2 is SASEGT in the germline V gene. For the CDR3, the DNA is TGTGCCAGCAGTGAAGCGGCGACAGGGCCCCAGACGCCCCAGCATTTT. It translates to CASSEAATGPQTPQHF.

This chain joins TRBV6-1 and TRBJ1-1; D is unclear. The germline gives CDR1 MNHNS, CDR2 SASEGT. V gave up 3 bases and J gave up 5 bases, with 7 bases separating them. There are 12 residues in the CDR3. Here the CDR3 DNA reads TGTGCCAGCAGTGACGCATTGACTGAAGCTTTCTTT. It is translated as CASSDALTEAFF.

The chain employs TRBV14 and TRBJ1-2; D remains ambiguous. Per the germline V gene, CDR1 is SGHDN and CDR2 is FVKESK. Trimming removed 3 bases at V and 2 bases at J, with 4 bases between. The CDR3 runs 12 residues. The DNA for the CDR3 is TGTGCCAGCAGCCAGGGGAACTATGGCTACACCTTC. This sequence encodes CASSQGNYGYTF.

The chain couples TRBV27 to TRBJ1-1, with 7 bases aligning to TRBD1. The CDR3 runs 13 residues. The germline V gene encodes CDR1 MNHEY and CDR2 SMNVEV (reference sequence). V was pared by 8 bases and J by 7 bases, with 10 bases of the junction left unmatched. CDR3 amino acids: CASRSGTVGEAFF. CDR3 coding DNA: TGTGCCAGCCGGTCCGGGACAGTGGGTGAAGCTTTCTTT.

V is TRBV27 and J is TRBJ1-5; D call uncertain. The CDR3 length is 14 residues. In germline, CDR1 is MNHEY, CDR2 SMNVEV (reference sequence). V was trimmed by 4 bases and J by 5 bases, leaving 12 bases between them. In DNA form, the CDR3 reads TGTGCCAGCAGTTATGAGGGAAGGGATCAGCCCCAGCATTTT. This codes for CASSYEGRDQPQHF.

V is TRBV15 and J is TRBJ1-5; the D gene is possibly TRBD1 (5 bases). The CDR3 covers 15 residues. Trimming left V 0 bases short and J 4 bases short, with 10 bases between. Germline values: CDR1 LNHNV, CDR2 YYDKDF (reference sequence). CDR3 region: CATSRDGQGNQPQHF. In DNA, the CDR3 is TGTGCCACCAGCAGAGATGGCCAGGGAAATCAGCCCCAGCATTTT.

This chain uses TRBV5-6 with TRBJ1-2, with unresolved D. There are 13 residues in the CDR3. Germline CDR1 and CDR2: SGHDT and YYEEEE. With 1 base removed from V and 7 bases from J, the gap between germline ends came to 11 bases. The CDR3 nucleotides are TGTGCCAGCAGCTTGATTGGGGTTCCTGGCTACACCTTC. Amino acid sequence: CASSLIGVPGYTF.

The CDR3, as DNA: TGTGCCAGTAGTTCCAGATTTGAGCAGTTCTTC. As protein: CASSSRFEQFF. This chain uses TRBV19 with TRBJ2-1; D gene unclear. The CDR3 runs to 11 residues. Germline CDR1 is LNHDA and CDR2 is SQIVND (reference sequence). V was clipped by 5 bases and J by 9 bases, with 8 bases between them.

The rearrangement uses TRBV5-4 and TRBJ2-3; TRBD1 is a possible D gene (6 bases). The CDR3 sequence is 15 residues long. V shed 7 bases and J shed 2 bases, with 17 bases lying between them. Per the germline V gene, CDR1 is SGHNT and CDR2 is YYREEE (reference sequence). The CDR3 sequence is CASRNWDKNTDTQYF. The CDR3 nucleotides are TGTGCCAGCCGAAACTGGGACAAGAACACAGATACGCAGTATTTT.

The chain carries TRBV14 and TRBJ1-2, with D possibly being TRBD1 (6 bases). The germline V and J ends were trimmed by 4 bases and 6 bases, with 12 bases remaining between them. This CDR3 comprises 13 residues. Germline V gene sequence: CDR1 SGHDN, CDR2 FVKESK. CDR3 coding DNA: TGTGCCAGCAGCCGACAGGAGGAGGATGGCTACACCTTC. Amino acids: CASSRQEEDGYTF. Supplemented by reference TRBV14 and TRBJ1-2, the full variable domain reads EAGVTQFPSHSVIEKGQTVTLRCDPISGHDNLYWYRRVMGKEIKFLLHFVKESKQDESGMPNNRFLAERTGGTYSTLKVQPAELEDSGVYFCASSRQEEDGYTFGSGTRLTVV.

The table lists this clone with a count of one. The chain combines TRBV29-1 with TRBJ1-2; a weak D match, TRBD1 (5 bases). The V and J ends lost 4 bases and 1 base respectively, with 16 bases between them. The CDR3 covers 15 residues. The germline V gene encodes CDR1 SQVTM and CDR2 ANQGSEA. CDR3 bases: TGCAGCGTTGGGCCCCTCCCGGGGGGTAACTATGGCTACACCTTC. Residues: CSVGPLPGGNYGYTF.

This rearrangement joins TRBV6-5 to TRBJ1-6; D is perhaps TRBD1 (6 bases). Trimming left V 2 bases short and J 11 bases short, with 10 bases between. This CDR3 comprises 13 residues. CDR1 MNHEY and CDR2 SVGAGI come from the germline V gene. The CDR3 region is CASSYTGRTPLHF. CDR3 nucleotides: TGTGCCAGCAGTTACACAGGGAGGACACCCCTCCACTTT.

This clone turned up a few times. The chain links TRBV4-2 to TRBJ2-3, with 9 bases aligning to TRBD2. Trimming removed 6 bases from V and 5 bases from J; junction bases left unmatched: 6. Germline values: CDR1 LGHNA, CDR2 YNFKEQ. This CDR3 spans 14 amino acids. CDR3 in amino acids: CASSRGGAEDTQYF. CDR3 sequence (DNA): TGTGCCAGCAGTCGCGGGGGGGCGGAAGATACGCAGTATTTT.

The gene calls are TRBV12-3 or TRBV12-4 and TRBJ2-1, with D perhaps matching TRBD2 (6 bases). V was shortened by 7 bases and J by 9 bases, with 10 bases between the two germline ends. This CDR3 is 11 amino acids long. CDR3 amino acids: CASNGGREQFF. The CDR3 nucleotides read TGTGCCAGCAACGGGGGACGTGAGCAGTTCTTC.

This chain joins TRBV20-1 and TRBJ2-3, with D tentatively TRBD2 (6 bases). This CDR3 region has 16 residues. From germline, CDR1 is DFQATT and CDR2 SNEGSKA (reference sequence). Between the trimmed V and J ends, which lost 3 bases and 1 base, there was a span of 17 bases. The CDR3 coding sequence is TGCAGTGCTAGTAATGGGAGGCTAGTAGGCACAGATACGCAGTATTTT. It translates to CSASNGRLVGTDTQYF.

This clone has only one observation. The chain couples TRBV5-1 to TRBJ1-1; perhaps TRBD1 as D (6 bases). The V and J ends lost 4 bases and 6 bases respectively, with 13 bases between them. Germline lookup yields CDR1 SGHRS and CDR2 YFSETQ. CDR3 length: 13 residues. The CDR3 loop is CASSVREGAEAFF. As DNA, the CDR3 is TGCGCCAGCAGCGTCCGTGAGGGGGCTGAAGCTTTCTTT.

This clone was seen once. J is TRBJ1-5 and V is TRBV7-2; no clear D gene. Deletions cut 3 bases from V and 7 bases from J, with 10 bases between. Germline V gene data show CDR1 as SGHTA and CDR2 as FQGNSA. The CDR3 is 13 residues long. The CDR3 DNA follows: TGTGCCAGCAGCTTCGGGGAATCACAGCCCCAGCATTTT. This sequence encodes CASSFGESQPQHF.

This clone was recorded only once. V and J are TRBV7-9 and TRBJ1-2; 7 bases agree with TRBD1. V was clipped by 5 bases and J by 4 bases; unmatched bases: 10. The CDR3 sequence is 15 residues long. CDR1 and CDR2 from the germline V gene are SEHNR and FQNEAQ (reference sequence). The CDR3 sequence is CASSPPGQITYGYTF. CDR3 coding DNA: TGTGCCAGCAGCCCACCGGGACAGATCACCTATGGCTACACCTTC. The whole variable domain, remainder taken from reference TRBV7-9 and TRBJ1-2, is DTGVSQNPRHKITKRGQNVTFRCDPISEHNRLYWYRQTLGQGPEFLTYFQNEAQLEKSRLLSDRFSAERPKGSFSTLEIQRTEQGDSAMYLCASSPPGQITYGYTFGSGTRLTVV.

The chain links TRBV20-1 to TRBJ1-1; no clear D. This CDR3 contains 11 residues. Germline V gives CDR1 DFQATT, CDR2 SNEGSKA (reference sequence). Trimming took 1 base from V and 8 from J, leaving 8 bases between them. CDR3 loop: CSARAPSEAFF. The CDR3 DNA sequence: TGCAGTGCTAGAGCCCCCAGCGAAGCTTTCTTT.

This sequence joins TRBV7-8 and TRBJ2-5; TRBD1 is a possible D gene (6 bases). Per the germline V gene, CDR1 is SGHVS and CDR2 is FQNEAQ. This CDR3 has 16 amino acids. Trimming shortened V by 0 bases and J by 4 bases, and 15 bases separated the two germline ends. Here the CDR3 DNA reads TGTGCCAGCAGCTTAGCCGGGCAGGGGACCAGAGAGACCCAGTACTTC. Encoded protein: CASSLAGQGTRETQYF.

Written as DNA, the CDR3 is TGCGCCAGCAGCCAAGATCGGACTCCGGGGGTCTATGAGCAGTTCTTC. Amino acids: CASSQDRTPGVYEQFF. The rearrangement uses TRBV4-1 and TRBJ2-1, with D perhaps matching TRBD2 (6 bases). The CDR3 has 16 residues. The V end was cut by 0 bases, the J end by 8 bases, with 17 bases between. Germline assignment: CDR1 MGHRA and CDR2 YSYEKL.

The chain carries TRBV5-4 and TRBJ1-6; D might be TRBD1 (6 bases). CDR1 SGHNT and CDR2 YYREEE come from the germline V gene (reference sequence). This CDR3 is 15 amino acids long. V was shortened by 0 bases and J by 5 bases, with 9 bases between the two germline ends. CDR3 residues: CASSLVGTNNSPLHF. The DNA of the CDR3 is TGTGCCAGCAGCTTGGTTGGGACAAATAATTCACCCCTCCACTTT.

The V gene is TRBV4-1, the J gene TRBJ1-3; no clear D. Germline CDR1 is MGHRA and CDR2 is YSYEKL. This CDR3 has 18 amino acids. V shed 3 bases and J shed 0 bases, with 18 bases lying between them. The CDR3, as DNA: TGCGCCAGCAGCCAGGACCTGGCAGGCAAATTCTCTGGAAACACCATATATTTT. It codes for CASSQDLAGKFSGNTIYF.

The J gene is TRBJ1-3, the V gene TRBV1. TRBV1 represents a pseudogene. The CDR3 is made up of 13 amino acids. The CDR3 DNA reads as TGCACCAGCAGCCCCGATGAGCGGAACACCATATATTTT. Its translation: CTSSPDERNTIYF.

The chain couples TRBV2 to TRBJ1-5, with a possible D match to TRBD1 (5 bases). This CDR3 comprises 15 residues. Germline CDR1 reads SNHLY; CDR2 reads FYNNEI. V dropped 1 base and J dropped 1 base, with 8 bases sitting between them. This CDR3 reads CASSEGAGSNQPQHF. The CDR3 DNA sequence: TGTGCCAGCAGTGAAGGCGCAGGGAGCAATCAGCCCCAGCATTTT.

This clone was recorded only once. The V and J genes are TRBV5-6 and TRBJ1-2, with 9 positions matching TRBD1. CDR1 and CDR2 from the germline V gene are SGHDT and YYEEEE. The CDR3 covers 13 residues. J gave up 6 bases and V 0 bases, and 0 bases lay outside the gene matches. The CDR3 region is CASSLGTGDGYTF. The CDR3 DNA follows: TGTGCCAGCAGCTTGGGGACAGGGGATGGCTACACCTTC. The full variable domain, with the rest looked up from reference TRBV5-6 and TRBJ1-2, is DAGVTQSPTHLIKTRGQQVTLRCSPKSGHDTVSWYQQALGQGPQFIFQYYEEEERQRGNFPDRFSGHQFPNYSSELNVNALLLGDSALYLCASSLGTGDGYTFGSGTRLTVV.

This rearrangement joins TRBV18 to TRBJ1-1; D call uncertain. With 4 bases removed from V and 11 bases from J, the gap between germline ends came to 14 bases. The V gene's germline CDR1 is KGHSH and CDR2 LQKENI. The CDR3 consists of 12 residues. CDR3 sequence: CASSLPVRGAFF. As DNA, the CDR3 is TGTGCCAGCTCACTACCAGTCAGAGGGGCTTTCTTT. The complete variable domain, with remaining parts taken from reference TRBV18 and TRBJ1-1, reads NAGVMQNPRHLVRRRGQEARLRCSPMKGHSHVYWYRQLPEEGLKFMVYLQKENIIDESGMPKERFSAEFPKEGPSILRIQQVVRGDSAAYFCASSLPVRGAFFGQGTRLTVV.

CDR3 residues: CASSQGVLQNYGYTF. In DNA form, the CDR3 reads TGCGCCAGCAGCCAAGGAGTATTACAGAACTATGGCTACACCTTC. This chain uses TRBV4-1 with TRBJ1-2; D is unclear. Germline CDR1 and CDR2: MGHRA and YSYEKL. The CDR3 is made up of 15 amino acids. The V and J ends lost 1 base and 2 bases respectively, with 11 bases between them.